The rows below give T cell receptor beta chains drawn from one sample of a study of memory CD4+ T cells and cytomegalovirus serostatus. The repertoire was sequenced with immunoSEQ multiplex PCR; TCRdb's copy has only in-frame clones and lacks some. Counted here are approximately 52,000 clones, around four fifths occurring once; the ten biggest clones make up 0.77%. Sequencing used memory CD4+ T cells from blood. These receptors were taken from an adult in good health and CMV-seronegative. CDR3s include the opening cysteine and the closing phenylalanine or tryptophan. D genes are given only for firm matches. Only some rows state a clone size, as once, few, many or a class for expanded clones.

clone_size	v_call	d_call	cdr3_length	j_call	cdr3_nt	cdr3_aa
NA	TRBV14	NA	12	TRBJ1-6	TGTGCCAGCAGCCACAGGGGTTCACCCCTCCACTTT	CASSHRGSPLHF
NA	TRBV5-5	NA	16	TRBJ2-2	TGTGCCAGCAGCCGCAGACAGATCGTTAACACCGGGGAGCTGTTTTTT	CASSRRQIVNTGELFF
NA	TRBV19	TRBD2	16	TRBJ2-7	TGTGCCAGTAGTACCCCGGGACTAGCGGGGGTCTACGAGCAGTACTTC	CASSTPGLAGVYEQYF
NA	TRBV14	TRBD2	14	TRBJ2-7	TGTGCCAGCAGCCAAGATGGGGGGGGCTACGAGCAGTACTTC	CASSQDGGGYEQYF
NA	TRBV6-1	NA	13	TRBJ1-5	TGTGCCACCAGACCCGGCTGGAATCAGCCCCAGCATTTT	CATRPGWNQPQHF
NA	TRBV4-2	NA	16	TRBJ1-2	TGTGCCAGCAGCCCCCAGGAAGGCTCTCCTGACTATGGCTACACCTTC	CASSPQEGSPDYGYTF
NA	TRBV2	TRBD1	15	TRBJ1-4	TGTGCCAGCAGCCGTCGGACAGGGAAGGAAGAAAAACTGTTTTTT	CASSRRTGKEEKLFF
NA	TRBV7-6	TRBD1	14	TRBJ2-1	TGTGCCAGCAGCTCAACGACAGGGAACAATGAGCAGTTCTTC	CASSSTTGNNEQFF
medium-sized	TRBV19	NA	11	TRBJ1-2	TGTGCCAGCTTGGCGAACTATGGCTACACCTTC	CASLANYGYTF
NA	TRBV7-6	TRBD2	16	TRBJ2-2	TGTGCCAGCAGCTTAAGCGGGGGGGCCCACACCGGGGAGCTGTTTTTT	CASSLSGGAHTGELFF
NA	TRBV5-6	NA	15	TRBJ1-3	TGTGCCAGCAGCTCGGGCTGGGGAGCTGGAAACACCATATATTTT	CASSSGWGAGNTIYF
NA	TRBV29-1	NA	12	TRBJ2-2	TGCAGCGTTGAAGAAAGGTTGAGCGAGCTGTTTTTT	CSVEERLSELFF
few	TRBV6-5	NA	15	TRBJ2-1	TGTGCCAGCAGTTACTCGGTGTCGCCCGTCGCTGAGCAGTTCTTC	CASSYSVSPVAEQFF
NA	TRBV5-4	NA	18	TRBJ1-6	TGTGCCAGCAGTGGGGACTCCCCCTTACAGGGCGGATATTCACCCCTCCACTTT	CASSGDSPLQGGYSPLHF
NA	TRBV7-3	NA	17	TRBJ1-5	TGTGCCAGCAGCCCTCCCTCGTTGGGCGATAGCAATCAGCCCCAGCATTTT	CASSPPSLGDSNQPQHF
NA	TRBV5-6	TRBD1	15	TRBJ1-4	TGTGCCAGCAGCAGCCGGACAGGGACTAATGAAAAACTGTTTTTT	CASSSRTGTNEKLFF
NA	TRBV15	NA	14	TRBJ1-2	TGTGCCACCAGCAGAGGTGGCGAGGGCAGCCGCTACACCTTC	CATSRGGEGSRYTF
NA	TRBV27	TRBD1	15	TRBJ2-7	TGTGCCAGCAGTTTCGGAGGGACAGGAGAATACGAGCAGTACTTC	CASSFGGTGEYEQYF
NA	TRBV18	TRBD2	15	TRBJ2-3	TGTGCCAGCTCCAACCTGGGACTAAAACCAGATACGCAGTATTTT	CASSNLGLKPDTQYF
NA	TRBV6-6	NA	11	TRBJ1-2	TGTGCCAGCAACCTAAATTATGGCTACACCTTC	CASNLNYGYTF
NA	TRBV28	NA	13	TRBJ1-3	TGTGCCAGTAGTTTGCAGGGCGGAAACACCATATATTTT	CASSLQGGNTIYF
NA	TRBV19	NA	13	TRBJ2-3	TGTGCCAGTAGTATAGATCCGCGGAGCACGCAGTATTTT	CASSIDPRSTQYF
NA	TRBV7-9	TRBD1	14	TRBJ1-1	TGTGCCAGCAGCCTAAATACAGGGGAGTCTGAAGCTTTCTTT	CASSLNTGESEAFF
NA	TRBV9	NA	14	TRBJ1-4	TGTGCCAGCAGCGTTTCAGCAACTAATGAAAAACTGTTTTTT	CASSVSATNEKLFF